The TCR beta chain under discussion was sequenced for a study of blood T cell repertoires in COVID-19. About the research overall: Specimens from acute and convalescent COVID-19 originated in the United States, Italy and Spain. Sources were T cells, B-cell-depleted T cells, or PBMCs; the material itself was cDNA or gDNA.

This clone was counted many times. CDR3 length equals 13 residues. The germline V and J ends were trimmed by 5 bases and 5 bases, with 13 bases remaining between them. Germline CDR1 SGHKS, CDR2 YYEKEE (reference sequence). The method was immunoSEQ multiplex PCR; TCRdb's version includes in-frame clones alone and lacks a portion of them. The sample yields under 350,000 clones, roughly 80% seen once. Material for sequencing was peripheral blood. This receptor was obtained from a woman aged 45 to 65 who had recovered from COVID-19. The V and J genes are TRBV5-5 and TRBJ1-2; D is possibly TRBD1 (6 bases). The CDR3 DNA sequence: TGTGCCAGCAGGCCTACAGGGACATATGGCTACACCTTC. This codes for CASRPTGTYGYTF.